A single sample is the source of the 10 T cell receptor beta chains below, sequenced in a study of T-cell memory formation after mild COVID-19. TCRdb re-analysed the 5' RACE reads in MiXCR, keeping a single row per CDR3 protein. The data show around 390,000 distinct CDR3 sequences, roughly 15% seen once. Material for sequencing was PBMCs or a T cell subset sorted from them (not recorded which). The origin of the receptors is a man aged 18 to 30 who had mild COVID-19 (a few samples of this study predate the infection). Cell type and time point are not known.

This clonotype was observed a handful of times. The chain recombines TRBV6-2 or TRBV6-3 with TRBJ2-5; TRBD2 might be the D (5 bases). Germline lookup yields CDR1 MNHEY and CDR2 SVGEGT. Trimming cost V 4 bases and J 5 bases, with 20 bases left between them. The CDR3 totals 16 residues. This CDR3 reads CASSFTTGRGLETQYF. CDR3 DNA: TGTGCCAGCAGTTTTACCACTGGGAGAGGGTTGGAGACCCAGTACTTC.

This clonotype was seen more than once but under ten times. The V and J genes are TRBV5-4 and TRBJ2-3; D gene uncertain. Trimming took off 4 bases at V and 2 bases at J, with 11 bases between the two ends. From germline, CDR1 is SGHNT and CDR2 YYREEE (reference sequence). The CDR3 runs 14 residues. The CDR3 region is CASSPPGATDTQYF. DNA for the CDR3: TGTGCCAGCAGCCCCCCCGGCGCCACAGATACGCAGTATTTT.

The chain links TRBV6-5 to TRBJ1-1; D is unclear. The ends were cut back, 0 bases at V and 1 base at J, with 6 bases in the middle. The CDR3 runs 14 residues. Per the germline V gene, CDR1 is MNHEY and CDR2 is SVGAGI. CDR3 sequence: CASSYSRQNTEAFF. The CDR3 DNA sequence: TGTGCCAGCAGTTACTCCCGGCAGAACACTGAAGCTTTCTTT.

This clonotype was counted between two and nine times. The chain couples TRBV7-9 to TRBJ1-1, with D possibly matching TRBD1 (5 bases). This CDR3 has 13 residues. The germline V gene encodes CDR1 SEHNR and CDR2 FQNEAQ (reference sequence). Deletions cut 5 bases from V and 6 bases from J, with 13 bases between. CDR3 sequence (DNA): TGTGCCAGCAGCGTGCAACCAGGGCCTGAAGCTTTCTTT. It translates to CASSVQPGPEAFF.

This clonotype was observed a few times. The chain links TRBV4-3 to TRBJ1-2, with 7 bases lining up with TRBD1. With 2 bases clipped from V and 4 bases from J, the junction kept 4 bases outside the gene matches. From germline, CDR1 is LGHNA and CDR2 YSLEER. The CDR3 extends over 14 amino acids. Written as DNA, the CDR3 is TGCGCCAGCAGCCAACCGGGACAGCCCTATGGCTACACCTTC. It is translated as CASSQPGQPYGYTF.

Comments on this clonotype: Sequence at one end of the junction differs from germline and may be a read error. The chain combines TRBV6-6 with TRBJ2-2, with 8 bases matching TRBD1. This CDR3 region has 16 residues. The V gene's germline CDR1 is MNHNY and CDR2 SVGAGI (reference sequence). CDR3: CARSLSSQGASGELFF. In nucleotides, the CDR3 is TGTGCCAGAAGTTTGTCGTCGCAGGGGGCGTCCGGGGAGCTGTTTTTT.

The V call is TRBV11-2, the J call TRBJ1-5, with D possibly being TRBD1 (5 bases). V gave up 5 bases and J gave up 4 bases, with 9 bases separating them. Germline V gene sequence: CDR1 SGHAT, CDR2 FQNNGV. The CDR3 runs 13 residues. The CDR3, as DNA: TGTGCCAGCAGCCTGGACACTAATCAGCCCCAGCATTTT. This codes for CASSLDTNQPQHF.

V usage is TRBV7-2 and J usage is TRBJ2-3; D uncertain. Between the trimmed V and J ends, which lost 7 bases and 0 bases, there was a span of 14 bases. The CDR3 loop spans 15 amino acids. From germline, CDR1 is SGHTA and CDR2 FQGNSA. CDR3 bases: TGTGCCAGCACCACGAATAACCCTAGCACAGATACGCAGTATTTT. Amino acid sequence: CASTTNNPSTDTQYF.

This clonotype occurred a few times. The genes are TRBV7-2 and TRBJ2-5; D is ambiguous. Deletions cut 1 base from V and 2 bases from J, with 26 bases between. This CDR3 contains 20 residues. CDR1 and CDR2 (germline): SGHTA, FQGNSA. CDR3 DNA: TGTGCCAGCAGCTTAGTAGGTCGGCAATCCCGGCCAGCTTCACAAGAGACCCAGTACTTC. It yields the protein CASSLVGRQSRPASQETQYF.

The gene calls are TRBV20-1 and TRBJ2-7, with 10 bases that match TRBD1. Losses at the gene ends were 2 bases for V and 6 bases for J; bases not matched to a gene: 13. CDR3 size: 16 residues. Germline CDR1 is DFQATT and CDR2 is SNEGSKA (reference sequence). DNA for the CDR3: TGCAGTGCTAGACAATTTGGGACAGGGGATCTATCCGAGCAGTACGTC. Protein sequence: CSARQFGTGDLSEQYV.